Described below is a single T cell receptor beta chain sequence and its context. The antigen is not known. Germline-derived CDR1 and CDR2 are GTSNPN and SVGIG (reference sequence). CDR3 length: 11 residues. The germline V and J ends were trimmed by 5 bases and 4 bases, with 8 bases remaining between them. Sequencing used immunoSEQ multiplex PCR; TCRdb keeps in-frame clones, though not all of them. The profile shows about 50,000 clones, around four fifths of them singletons. This specimen belongs to a study of cytotoxic CD8 clonotypes in ibrutinib-treated CLL. Study-level findings and limits: Sustained-remission and progressing patients' sampling times differed.

The clonotype was recovered from a human donor with chronic lymphocytic leukemia. The chain employs TRBV30 and TRBJ1-2, with D maybe TRBD1 (5 bases). The sample in question was PBMCs, obtained after 24 months of ibrutinib treatment. The DNA of the CDR3 is TGTGCCTGGGGGGACGGCTATGGCTACACCTTC. It yields the protein CAWGDGYGYTF.